What follows describes a single T cell receptor beta chain. Its target is unknown. This specimen belongs to a study of chemoradiotherapy in HPV16-positive cancers. General study results and limits: Non-HPV-specific T cells did not expand in tumors during treatment, whereas candidate HPV-specific clones and E7-related motifs did. Better recurrence-free survival went with HPV-responsive T-cell expansion in HPV16-positive patients.

Over chemoradiotherapy, repertoires were sampled more than once. The CDR3 is 15 amino acids. Germline V gene data show CDR1 as SGHTA and CDR2 as FQGNSA. With 5 bases clipped from V and 7 bases from J, the junction kept 5 bases outside the gene matches. Clones were sequenced by immunoSEQ multiplex PCR, and TCRdb holds only the in-frame ones, with some missing. In the table there are fewer than 18,000 clones, 65% to 85% of which are singletons. The chain joins TRBV7-2 to TRBJ2-3; 14 positions agree with TRBD2. Sample collection occurred from a patient who underwent chemoradiotherapy. This TCR came from a human donor with HPV-associated anogenital cancer. This chain's CDR3 is CASSTGTSGGHTQYF. The CDR3 DNA is TGTGCCAGCAGCACCGGGACTAGCGGGGGCCATACGCAGTATTTT.